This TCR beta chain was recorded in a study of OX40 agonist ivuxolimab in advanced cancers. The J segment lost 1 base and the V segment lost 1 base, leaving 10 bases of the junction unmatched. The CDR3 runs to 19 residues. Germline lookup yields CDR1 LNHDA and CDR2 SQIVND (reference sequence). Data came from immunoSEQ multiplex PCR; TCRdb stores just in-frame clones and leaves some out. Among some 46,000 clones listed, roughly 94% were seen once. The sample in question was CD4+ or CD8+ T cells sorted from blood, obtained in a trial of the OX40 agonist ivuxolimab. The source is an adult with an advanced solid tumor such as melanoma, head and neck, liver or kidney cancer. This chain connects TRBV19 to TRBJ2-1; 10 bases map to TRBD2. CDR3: CASSIGSSGRISSYNEQFF. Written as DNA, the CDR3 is TGTGCCAGTAGTATAGGTTCTAGCGGGAGAATTAGTTCCTACAATGAGCAGTTCTTC.